Detailed here is one TCR beta chain. A multiplex PCR was run with 60 Vbeta primers and 13 Jbeta primers. Assay: immunoSEQ multiplex PCR; the TCRdb copy retains only in-frame clones and omits some. The data show some 240,000 clones, 85% to 95% seen once. The sample is drawn from a study of cytomegalovirus exposure and HLA in healthy donors. This receptor was identified in a girl aged 2-9 years in good health and CMV-seronegative. Material for sequencing was PBMCs.

CDR3 region: CASSAGQGGLAGNSYEQYF. The CDR3 DNA reads TGTGCCAGCAGCGCAGGACAGGGAGGACTAGCGGGGAACTCCTACGAGCAGTACTTC. The J gene is TRBJ2-7, the V gene TRBV28; TRBD2 aligns across 12 bases. The trim removed 6 bases at V and 0 bases at J, leaving 15 bases unmatched. The CDR3 runs to 19 residues. Looked up from germline, CDR1 is MDHEN and CDR2 is SYDVKM. Complete variable domain (other parts from reference TRBV28 and TRBJ2-7): DVKVTQSSRYLVKRTGEKVFLECVQDMDHENMFWYRQDPGLGLRLIYFSYDVKMKEKGDIPEGYSVSREKKERFSLILESASTNQTSMYLCASSAGQGGLAGNSYEQYFGPGTRLTVT.